This TCR beta chain was identified in a study of cytomegalovirus exposure and HLA in healthy donors. A few counts support this clone. Looked up from germline, CDR1 is MNHNY and CDR2 is SVGAGI (reference sequence). The CDR3 has 13 amino acids. V gave up 2 bases and J gave up 2 bases, with 4 bases separating them. PCR was performed using 60 Vbeta and 13 Jbeta primers. Repertoires were generated with immunoSEQ multiplex PCR, while TCRdb's copy carries only in-frame clones and drops some. The sample includes around 57,000 clones, roughly 90% of them seen just once. The sequenced sample was PBMCs. The TCR was taken from a man aged 30 to 39 in good health and CMV-seropositive. This chain links TRBV6-6 with TRBJ1-3; D gene unclear. CDR3 in amino acids: CASSYDTGNTIYF. The CDR3 nucleotides read TGTGCCAGCAGTTACGACACTGGAAACACCATATATTTT.